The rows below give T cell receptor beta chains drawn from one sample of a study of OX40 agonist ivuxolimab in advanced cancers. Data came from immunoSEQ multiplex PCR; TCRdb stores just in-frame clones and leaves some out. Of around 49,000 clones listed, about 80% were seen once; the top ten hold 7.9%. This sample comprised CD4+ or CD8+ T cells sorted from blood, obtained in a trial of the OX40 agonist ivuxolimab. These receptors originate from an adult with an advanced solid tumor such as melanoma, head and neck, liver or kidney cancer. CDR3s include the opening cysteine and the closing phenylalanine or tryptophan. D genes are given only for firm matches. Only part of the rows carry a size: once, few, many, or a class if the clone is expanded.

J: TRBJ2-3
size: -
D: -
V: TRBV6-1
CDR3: CASTPIVIDTQYF
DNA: TGTGCCAGCACCCCCATTGTTATAGATACGCAGTATTTT

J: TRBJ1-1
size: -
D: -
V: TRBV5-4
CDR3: CASSDDPLGGTEAFF
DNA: TGTGCCAGCAGCGACGATCCGCTGGGAGGCACTGAAGCTTTCTTT

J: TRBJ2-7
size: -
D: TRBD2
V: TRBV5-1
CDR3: CASSLAGTSGGYEQYF
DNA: TGCGCCAGCAGCTTGGCCGGGACTAGCGGGGGCTACGAGCAGTACTTC

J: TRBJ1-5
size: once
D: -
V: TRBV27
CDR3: CASRDGGSYSNQPQHF
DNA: TGTGCCAGCAGAGACGGGGGGTCCTATAGCAATCAGCCCCAGCATTTT

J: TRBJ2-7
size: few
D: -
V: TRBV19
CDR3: CASSRTVSYEQYF
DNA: TGTGCCAGTAGTAGGACAGTCTCCTACGAGCAGTACTTC

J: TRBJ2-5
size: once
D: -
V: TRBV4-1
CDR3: CASSHQWTGEETQYF
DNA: TGCGCCAGCAGCCATCAATGGACTGGGGAGGAGACCCAGTACTTC

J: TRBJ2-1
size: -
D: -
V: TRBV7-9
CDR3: CASSFGGTGRPSYNEQFF
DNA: TGTGCCAGCAGCTTTGGGGGGACGGGCCGACCGTCCTACAATGAGCAGTTCTTC

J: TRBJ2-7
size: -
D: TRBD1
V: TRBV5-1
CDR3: CASSSSGTGGDEQYF
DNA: TGCGCCAGCAGCTCGTCCGGGACAGGGGGCGACGAGCAGTACTTC

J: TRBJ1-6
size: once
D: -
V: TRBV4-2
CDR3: CASSQVGGQSLNSPLHF
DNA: TGTGCCAGCAGCCAAGTAGGCGGCCAGAGTCTTAATTCACCCCTCCACTTT

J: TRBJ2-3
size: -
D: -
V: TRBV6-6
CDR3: CASSYSGRTDTQYF
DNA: TGTGCCAGCAGTTACTCTGGTCGCACAGATACGCAGTATTTT

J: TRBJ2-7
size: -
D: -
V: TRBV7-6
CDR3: CASSLALGEQYF
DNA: TGTGCCAGCAGCTTAGCGTTAGGCGAGCAGTACTTC

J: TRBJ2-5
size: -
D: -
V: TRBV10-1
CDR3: CASSEYGEETQYF
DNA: TGCGCCAGCAGTGAATACGGAGAAGAGACCCAGTACTTC

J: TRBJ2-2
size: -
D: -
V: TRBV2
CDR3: CASSGFGAGELFF
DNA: TGTGCCAGCAGTGGTTTTGGGGCCGGGGAGCTGTTTTTT

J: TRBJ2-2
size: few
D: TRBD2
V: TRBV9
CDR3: CASSAGLAGGRTGELFF
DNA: TGTGCCAGCAGCGCAGGACTAGCGGGAGGCAGGACCGGGGAGCTGTTTTTT

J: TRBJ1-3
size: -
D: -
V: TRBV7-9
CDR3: CASSLLELDTIYF
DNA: TGTGCCAGCAGCTTACTGGAGCTTGACACCATATATTTT

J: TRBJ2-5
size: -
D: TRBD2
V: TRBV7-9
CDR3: CASSLVAGGETQYF
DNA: TGTGCCAGCAGCTTGGTAGCGGGTGGCGAGACCCAGTACTTC

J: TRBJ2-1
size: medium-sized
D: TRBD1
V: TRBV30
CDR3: CAWAPGQGMDEQFF
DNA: TGTGCCTGGGCCCCGGGACAGGGTATGGATGAGCAGTTCTTC

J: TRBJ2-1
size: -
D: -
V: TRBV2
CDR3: CASSGRHSSSYNEQFF
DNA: TGTGCCAGCAGTGGACGACACAGCAGCTCCTACAATGAGCAGTTCTTC

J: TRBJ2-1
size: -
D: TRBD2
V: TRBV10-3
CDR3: CAISELAGGYNEQFF
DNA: TGTGCCATCAGTGAGCTAGCGGGAGGCTACAATGAGCAGTTCTTC

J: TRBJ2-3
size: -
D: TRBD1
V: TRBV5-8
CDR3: CASSIGQGALDTQYF
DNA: TGTGCCAGCAGCATCGGACAGGGGGCATTAGATACGCAGTATTTT

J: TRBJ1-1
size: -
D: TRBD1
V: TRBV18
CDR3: CASSAGQGAEAFF
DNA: TGTGCCAGCTCAGCGGGACAGGGGGCTGAAGCTTTCTTT

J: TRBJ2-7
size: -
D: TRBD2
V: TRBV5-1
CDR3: CASSPLASRGIYEQYF
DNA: TGCGCCAGCAGCCCACTAGCGTCAAGGGGCATTTACGAGCAGTACTTC

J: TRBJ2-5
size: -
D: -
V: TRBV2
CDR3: CASSEVGRETQYF
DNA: TGTGCCAGCAGTGAAGTGGGTAGGGAGACCCAGTACTTC

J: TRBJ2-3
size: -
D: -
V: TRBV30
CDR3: CAWSVLGFTDTQYF
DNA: TGTGCCTGGAGTGTACTCGGGTTCACAGATACGCAGTATTTT

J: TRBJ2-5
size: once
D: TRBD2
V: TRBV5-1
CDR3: CASSLGLAGGSETQYF
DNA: TGCGCCAGCAGCTTGGGCCTAGCGGGAGGGTCAGAGACCCAGTACTTC

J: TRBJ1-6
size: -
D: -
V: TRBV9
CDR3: CASSVDGAGHSPLHF
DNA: TGTGCCAGCAGCGTAGACGGGGCCGGCCATTCACCCCTCCACTTT

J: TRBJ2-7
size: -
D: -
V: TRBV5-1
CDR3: CASSSRTGDERELYEQYF
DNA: TGCGCCAGCAGCTCAAGGACAGGGGATGAGCGGGAGCTTTACGAGCAGTACTTC

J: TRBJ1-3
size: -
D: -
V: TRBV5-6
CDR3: CASLTASLGAGNTIYF
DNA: TGTGCCAGCCTTACGGCGAGCCTTGGCGCTGGAAACACCATATATTTT

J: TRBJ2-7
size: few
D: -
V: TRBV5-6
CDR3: CASSPPAGAYEQYF
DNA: TGTGCCAGCAGCCCTCCCGCGGGTGCCTACGAGCAGTACTTC

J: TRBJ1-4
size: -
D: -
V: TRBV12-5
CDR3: CASGLDKQDNEKLFF
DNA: TGTGCTAGTGGTTTAGACAAACAGGATAATGAAAAACTGTTTTTT

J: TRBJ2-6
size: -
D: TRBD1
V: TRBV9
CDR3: CASRGDRFSGANVLTF
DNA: TGTGCCAGCAGGGGGGACAGGTTTTCTGGGGCCAACGTCCTGACTTTC

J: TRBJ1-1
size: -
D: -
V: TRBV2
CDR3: CASNGGTEAFF
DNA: TGTGCCAGCAACGGTGGGACTGAAGCTTTCTTT

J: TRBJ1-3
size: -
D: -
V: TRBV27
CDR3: CASSRGGSSGNTIYF
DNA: TGTGCCAGCAGCCGAGGGGGTAGCTCTGGAAACACCATATATTTT

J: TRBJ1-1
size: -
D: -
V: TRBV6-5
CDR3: CASSYQATGNTEAFF
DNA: TGTGCCAGCAGTTACCAAGCTACAGGGAACACTGAAGCTTTCTTT

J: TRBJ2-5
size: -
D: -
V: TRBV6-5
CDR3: CASTWLETQYF
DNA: TGTGCCAGCACGTGGTTAGAGACCCAGTACTTC

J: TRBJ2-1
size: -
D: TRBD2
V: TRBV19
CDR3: CASRRLANNEQFF
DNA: TGTGCCAGTAGGCGACTAGCGAACAATGAGCAGTTCTTC

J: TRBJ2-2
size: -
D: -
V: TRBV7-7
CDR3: CASSRTGLANTGELFF
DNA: TGTGCCAGCAGCCGGACCGGGCTAGCGAACACCGGGGAGCTGTTTTTT

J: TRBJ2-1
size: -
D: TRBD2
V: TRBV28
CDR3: CASSLGASGRAGNEQFF
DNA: TGTGCCAGCAGTCTTGGGGCTAGCGGGAGGGCCGGTAATGAGCAGTTCTTC

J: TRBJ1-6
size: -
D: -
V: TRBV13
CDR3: CASSSAQGSSPLHF
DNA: TGTGCCAGCAGCTCGGCGCAGGGCAGTTCACCCCTCCACTTT

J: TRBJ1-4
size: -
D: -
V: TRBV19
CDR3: CASSRQAINEKLFF
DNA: TGTGCCAGTAGTCGACAGGCCATTAATGAAAAACTGTTTTTT

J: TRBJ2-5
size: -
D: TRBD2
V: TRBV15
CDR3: CATTPGLAGETQYF
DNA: TGTGCCACCACACCGGGACTAGCGGGAGAGACCCAGTACTTC

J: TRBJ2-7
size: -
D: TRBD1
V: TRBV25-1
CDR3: CASIGQVDHEQYF
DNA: TGTGCCAGCATCGGACAGGTCGACCACGAGCAGTACTTC